The 19 T cell receptor beta chains presented below share a single source sample, sequenced in a study of shared clonotypes between healthy human individuals. Libraries were prepared by immunoSEQ multiplex PCR; TCRdb keeps only in-frame clonotypes and omits some of them. This table holds more than 1 million clones, around three quarters found once. The sample taken for sequencing was memory CD4+ T cells from PBMCs. Sample subset: CD45RA-negative fraction. Receptor source: a man in his late teens or twenties in good health. Some clones in this sample may be carry-over from other donors' samples.

The V call is TRBV10-1, the J call TRBJ1-2, with TRBD1 as a possible D gene (6 bases). Trimming shortened V by 0 bases and J by 6 bases, and 8 bases separated the two germline ends. Per the germline V gene, CDR1 is WNHNN and CDR2 is SYGVQD (reference sequence). This CDR3 spans 13 amino acids. CDR3 in DNA: TGCGCCAGCAGTGAGTCGGCAGGGGATGGCTACACCTTC. Translation gives CASSESAGDGYTF.

The J gene is TRBJ1-2, the V gene TRBV6-1; no clear D. The CDR3 runs 10 residues. With 11 bases removed from V and 8 bases from J, the gap between germline ends came to 12 bases. Germline V gene lookup returns CDR1 MNHNS and CDR2 SASEGT. CDR3 protein: CAGYSDGYTF. For the CDR3, the DNA is TGTGCCGGTTACAGCGACGGCTACACCTTC.

V and J are TRBV10-3 and TRBJ1-3; TRBD1 is a possible D gene (6 bases). Trimming left V 5 bases short and J 0 bases short, with 11 bases between. The CDR3 spans 15 residues. The germline CDR1 and CDR2 sequences are ENHRY and SYGVKD. The CDR3 is CAISPGQNSGNTIYF. The CDR3 nucleotides are TGTGCCATCAGTCCGGGACAAAACTCTGGAAACACCATATATTTT.

This clone was recorded only once. V usage is TRBV9 and J usage is TRBJ2-1, with 8 bases identical to TRBD1. The CDR3 totals 15 residues. J gave up 1 base and V 3 bases, and 3 bases lay outside the gene matches. CDR1 and CDR2 from the germline V gene are SGDLS and YYNGEE. The CDR3 bases are TGTGCCAGCAGCGCCAGACAGGGGTCCTACAATGAGCAGTTCTTC. This sequence encodes CASSARQGSYNEQFF.

The gene calls are TRBV27 and TRBJ2-3; weak D call: TRBD2 (6 bases). The ends were cut back, 5 bases at V and 2 bases at J, with 14 bases in the middle. Per germline, CDR1 MNHEY and CDR2 SMNVEV (reference sequence). CDR3 length: 15 amino acids. This chain's CDR3 is CASSPLSGHTDTQYF. DNA of the CDR3: TGTGCCAGCAGTCCCCTTAGCGGCCACACAGATACGCAGTATTTT.

In nucleotides, the CDR3 is TGTGCCAGCAGCCTTCTAGGGGGGGGCGCCTATGGCTACACCTTC. This codes for CASSLLGGGAYGYTF. V gene TRBV5-4 combines with J gene TRBJ1-2; weak D call: TRBD1 (6 bases). CDR3 length equals 15 residues. The V end was cut by 4 bases, the J end by 4 bases, with 17 bases between. CDR1 and CDR2 (germline): SGHNT, YYREEE (reference sequence).

This clone was recorded a few times. The chain carries TRBV19 and TRBJ1-2; D gene unclear. The CDR3 loop spans 14 amino acids. Germline CDR1 and CDR2: LNHDA and SQIVND (reference sequence). The V end was cut by 5 bases, the J end by 2 bases, with 12 bases between. The CDR3 loop reads CASSVDPANYGYTF. CDR3 DNA sequence: TGTGCCAGTAGTGTCGATCCGGCCAACTATGGCTACACCTTC. The full variable domain, completed using reference TRBV19 and TRBJ1-2, is DGGITQSPKYLFRKEGQNVTLSCEQNLNHDAMYWYRQDPGQGLRLIYYSQIVNDFQKGDIAEGYSVSREKKESFPLTVTSAQKNPTAFYLCASSVDPANYGYTFGSGTRLTVV.

The chain uses TRBV9 and TRBJ2-7; 9 bases agree with TRBD1. The V and J ends lost 0 bases and 5 bases, in that order; junction bases with no gene match: 6. The length of the CDR3 is 15 residues. The germline CDR1 and CDR2 sequences are SGDLS and YYNGEE. Here the CDR3 reads CASSVVGTGSDEQYF. The CDR3 DNA follows: TGTGCCAGCAGCGTAGTGGGGACAGGGAGTGACGAGCAGTACTTC.

The chain uses TRBV7-2 and TRBJ2-5; 9 bases fit TRBD2. Per the germline V gene, CDR1 is SGHTA and CDR2 is FQGNSA. Unmatched junction bases numbered 5, after V lost 5 bases and J lost 4 bases. This CDR3 region has 14 residues. The CDR3 sequence: CASSRGSGRETQYF. The CDR3 DNA is TGTGCCAGCAGCCGGGGTAGCGGGAGAGAGACCCAGTACTTC.

This chain links TRBV18 with TRBJ2-3; TRBD2 is a possible D gene (6 bases). The germline gives CDR1 KGHSH, CDR2 LQKENI. Between the trimmed V and J ends, which lost 2 bases and 3 bases, there was a span of 18 bases. The CDR3 loop spans 17 amino acids. The CDR3 nucleotides are TGTGCCAGCTCACCAAGTAGGCCGGGAGCAGGGACAGATACGCAGTATTTT. Its translation is CASSPSRPGAGTDTQYF.

The chain carries TRBV7-9 and TRBJ2-1; D unclear. Germline V CDR1 and CDR2: SEHNR, FQNEAQ (reference sequence). This CDR3 has 13 amino acids. Between the trimmed V and J ends, which lost 4 bases and 8 bases, there was a span of 12 bases. In nucleotides, the CDR3 is TGTGCCAGCAGCTCCATGGCCAGGTATGAGCAGTTCTTC. It encodes CASSSMARYEQFF.

Points on this clone: The same CDR3 also results from other DNA sequences found in this sample. The chain joins TRBV7-2 to TRBJ2-1; the D gene is possibly TRBD2 (5 bases). V was shortened by 2 bases and J by 7 bases, with 9 bases between the two germline ends. Germline V gene sequence: CDR1 SGHTA, CDR2 FQGNSA. The CDR3 is made up of 13 amino acids. CDR3 DNA sequence: TGTGCCAGCAGCTTAAGCCCGGGGAATGAGCAGTTCTTC. Translated, it gives CASSLSPGNEQFF. Looking up the rest from reference TRBV7-2 and TRBJ2-1 gives the full variable domain: GAGVSQSPSNKVTEKGKDVELRCDPISGHTALYWYRQSLGQGLEFLIYFQGNSAPDKSGLPSDRFSAERTGGSVSTLTIQRTQQEDSAVYLCASSLSPGNEQFFGPGTRLTVL.

The V gene is TRBV7-9, the J gene TRBJ2-3; D possibly uses TRBD1 or TRBD2 (5 bases each). The CDR3 covers 13 residues. V was cut by 8 bases and J by 8 bases, with 17 bases left in between. The V gene's germline CDR1 is SEHNR and CDR2 FQNEAQ (reference sequence). The CDR3 sequence: CASEKGTQGTQYF. CDR3 nucleotides: TGTGCCAGCGAGAAGGGGACCCAAGGTACGCAGTATTTT.

There are a few counts of this clone. The DNA for the CDR3 is TGTGCAAGTCACCTGGCAGGGGGCTATGGCTACACCTTC. This translates into CASHLAGGYGYTF. The chain employs TRBV12-2 and TRBJ1-2; TRBD1 is taken as the D call from the table, unchecked against the DNA. TRBV12-2 is a pseudogene. CDR3 size: 13 residues.

A note on this clone: A read error may produce the germline difference seen at one junction end. The rearrangement joins TRBV5-1 to TRBJ2-2; D is perhaps TRBD2 (6 bases). Germline V lookup: CDR1 SGHRS, CDR2 YFSETQ. The CDR3 runs to 13 residues. CDR3 sequence reads: CASSRGITGELFF. CDR3 nucleotide sequence: TGTGCCAGCAGCCGGGGGATCACCGGGGAGCTGTTTTTT.

The chain joins TRBV5-1 to TRBJ1-1; 11 bases agree with TRBD1. The ends lost 1 base at V and 6 bases at J; junction bases unmatched: 8. CDR1 is SGHRS and CDR2 is YFSETQ in the germline V gene. The CDR3 spans 16 residues. The CDR3 DNA reads as TGCGCCAGCAGCTTGAGGAGCCGGACAGGGGGCTCTGAAGCTTTCTTT. Residues: CASSLRSRTGGSEAFF.

This rearrangement joins TRBV10-3 to TRBJ1-2; maybe TRBD1 (6 bases). Germline V gene data show CDR1 as ENHRY and CDR2 as SYGVKD. V lost 3 bases to trimming and J lost 2 bases, with 22 bases between them. This CDR3 spans 18 amino acids. The CDR3 sequence is CAISDSTGGGSYNYGYTF. The CDR3 nucleotides are TGTGCCATCAGTGACTCGACAGGCGGGGGATCCTACAACTATGGCTACACCTTC.

V usage is TRBV28 and J usage is TRBJ1-3; D not certain. The V end was cut by 8 bases, the J end by 0 bases, with 8 bases between. This CDR3 has 13 residues. Germline assignment: CDR1 MDHEN and CDR2 SYDVKM. The CDR3 loop is CASLQSSGNTIYF. Here the CDR3 DNA reads TGTGCCAGCCTACAGAGCTCTGGAAACACCATATATTTT.

Details on this clone: A junction end diverges from the germline sequence, so it may reflect a read error. V and J are TRBV7-9 and TRBJ1-2; possible D gene TRBD1, 5 bases. Germline V gene lookup returns CDR1 SEHNR and CDR2 FQNEAQ (reference sequence). The CDR3 is made up of 13 amino acids. CDR3 protein: CASRPGRDYGYTF. The CDR3 coding sequence is TGTGCCAGCAGACCCGGACGGGACTACGGCTACACCTTC.